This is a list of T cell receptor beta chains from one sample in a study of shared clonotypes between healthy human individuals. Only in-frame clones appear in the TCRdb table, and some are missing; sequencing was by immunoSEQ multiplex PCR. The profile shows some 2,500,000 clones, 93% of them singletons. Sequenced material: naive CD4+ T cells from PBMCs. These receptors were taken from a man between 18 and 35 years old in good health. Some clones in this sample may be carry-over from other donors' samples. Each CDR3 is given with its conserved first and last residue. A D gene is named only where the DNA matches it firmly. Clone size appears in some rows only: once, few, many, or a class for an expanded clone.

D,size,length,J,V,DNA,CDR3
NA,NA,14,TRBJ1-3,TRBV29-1,TGCAGCGTTGAAGATCAAGACAGGGGAAACACCATATATTTT,CSVEDQDRGNTIYF
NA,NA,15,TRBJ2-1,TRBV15,TGTGCCACCAGCAGAGATGGTAGGTCCTACAATGAGCAGTTCTTC,CATSRDGRSYNEQFF
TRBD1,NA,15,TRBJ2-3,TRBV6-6,TGTGCCAGCAGTTACCGACAGGGTATCACAGATACGCAGTATTTT,CASSYRQGITDTQYF
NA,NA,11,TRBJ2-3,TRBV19,TGTGCCAGTAGAGGGACAGATACGCAGTATTTT,CASRGTDTQYF
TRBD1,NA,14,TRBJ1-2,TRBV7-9,TGTGCCAGCAGCTCCTCCGTAACAGGGGATGGCTACACCTTC,CASSSSVTGDGYTF
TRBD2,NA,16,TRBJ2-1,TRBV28,TGTGCCAGCAGTTTACTAGGGCTAGCGGGGGACAATGAGCAGTTCTTC,CASSLLGLAGDNEQFF
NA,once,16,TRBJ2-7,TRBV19,TGTGCCAGTAGTGAGACGGGGGGCGACTATCCCTACGAGCAGTACTTC,CASSETGGDYPYEQYF
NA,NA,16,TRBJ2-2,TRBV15,TGTGCCACCAGCAGAGGGGGTCAGGGGCACACCGGGGAGCTGTTTTTT,CATSRGGQGHTGELFF
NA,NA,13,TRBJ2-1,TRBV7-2,TGTGCCAGCAGCTTTTTCGGTCCCAATGAGCAGTTCTTC,CASSFFGPNEQFF
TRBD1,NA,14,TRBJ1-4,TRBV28,TGTGCCAGCAAAACAGGGGGGGCTGGCGAAAAACTGTTTTTT,CASKTGGAGEKLFF
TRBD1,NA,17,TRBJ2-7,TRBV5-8,TGTGCCAGCAGCCTCAACAGGGGGCCAACCATCTCCTACGAGCAGTACTTC,CASSLNRGPTISYEQYF
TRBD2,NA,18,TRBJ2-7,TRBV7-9,TGTGCCAGCAGCCAAACCCCGGGACTAGCGGGATTTACCTACGAGCAGTACTTC,CASSQTPGLAGFTYEQYF
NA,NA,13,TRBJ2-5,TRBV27,TGTGCCAGCAGTTTTCGGTCCCAAGAGACCCAGTACTTC,CASSFRSQETQYF
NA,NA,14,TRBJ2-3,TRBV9,TGTGCCAGCAGCGTAACTAGGGACACAGATACGCAGTATTTT,CASSVTRDTDTQYF
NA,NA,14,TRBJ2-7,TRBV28,TGTGCCAGCAGTTTTTCTGTCCGGCTTTGGGAGCAGTACTTC,CASSFSVRLWEQYF
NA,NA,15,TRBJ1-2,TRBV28,TGTGCCAGCAGGGGGGGGGACACGTCTAACTATGGCTACACCTTC,CASRGGDTSNYGYTF
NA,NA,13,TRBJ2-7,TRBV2,TGTGCCAGCAACCGGGCCAACCTCTACGAGCAGTACTTC,CASNRANLYEQYF
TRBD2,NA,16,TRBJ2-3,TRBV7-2,TGTGCCAGCAGCTTAGTGCGGGGGTCGGGCACAGATACGCAGTATTTT,CASSLVRGSGTDTQYF
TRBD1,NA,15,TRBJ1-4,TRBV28,TGTGCCAGCAGTCGCCCGGACAGGGAGTATGAAAAACTGTTTTTT,CASSRPDREYEKLFF
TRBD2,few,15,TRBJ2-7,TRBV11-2,TGTGCCAGCAGCTTAGGGGGGACTATCCCATACGAGCAGTACTTC,CASSLGGTIPYEQYF
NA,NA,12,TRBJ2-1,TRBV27,TGTGCCAGACCTAAGGGGAGCAATGAGCAGTTCTTC,CARPKGSNEQFF
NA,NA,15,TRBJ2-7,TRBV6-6,TGTGCCAGCAATAGTTTCGGAGGCCTTTCCTACGAGCAGTACTTC,CASNSFGGLSYEQYF
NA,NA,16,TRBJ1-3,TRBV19,TGTGCCAGTACCTCCACCAGGGTTTTCTCTGGAAACACCATATATTTT,CASTSTRVFSGNTIYF
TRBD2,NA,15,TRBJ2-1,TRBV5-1,TGCGCCAGCAGCCGGACTAGCGGGAGATCAGATGAGCAGTTCTTC,CASSRTSGRSDEQFF
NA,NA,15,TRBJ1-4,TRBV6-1,TGTGCCAGCAGTGAATCGGCGGCAGCCCGGGAAAAACTGTTTTTT,CASSESAAAREKLFF
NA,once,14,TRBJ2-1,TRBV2,TGTGCCAGCAGTAGACTTATATCCTACAATGAGCAGTTCTTC,CASSRLISYNEQFF
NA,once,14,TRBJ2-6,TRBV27,TGTGCCAGCACAAAGAGCTCTGGGGCCAACGTCCTGACTTTC,CASTKSSGANVLTF
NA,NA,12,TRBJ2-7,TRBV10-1,TGCGCCAGCAGTGAGACATTATACGAGCAGTACTTC,CASSETLYEQYF
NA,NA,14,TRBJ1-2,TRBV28,TGTGCCAGCAGTTTGGTAGGACACGGCTATGGCTACACCTTC,CASSLVGHGYGYTF
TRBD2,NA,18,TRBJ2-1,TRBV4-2,TGTGCCAGCAGCCAAGTCGAGGTAGCGGGAGGGTCGCGTAATGAGCAGTTCTTC,CASSQVEVAGGSRNEQFF
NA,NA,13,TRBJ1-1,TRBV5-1,TGCGCCAGCAGGTTCGACCTGAACACTGAAGCTTTCTTT,CASRFDLNTEAFF
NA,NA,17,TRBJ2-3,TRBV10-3,TGTGCCATCAGTGAGTCGACGCAGGGCCGGAGCACAGATACGCAGTATTTT,CAISESTQGRSTDTQYF
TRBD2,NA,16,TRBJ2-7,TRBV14,TGTGCCAGCAGCCAAGATCGCGGGACTAGCTCCTACGAGCAGTACTTC,CASSQDRGTSSYEQYF
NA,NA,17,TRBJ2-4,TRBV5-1,TGCGCCAGCAGCTTGGCGCCCGCACACGCCGTTGGCAACATTCAGTACTTC,CASSLAPAHAVGNIQYF
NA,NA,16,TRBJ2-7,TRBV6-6,TGTGCCAGCAGTTACGGGGGGCTAGCGGTTTCCTACGAGCAGTACTTC,CASSYGGLAVSYEQYF
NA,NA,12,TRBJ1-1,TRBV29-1,TGCAGCGTCACAGGGAGAGGGACTGAAGCTTTCTTT,CSVTGRGTEAFF
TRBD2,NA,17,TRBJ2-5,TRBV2,TGTGCCAGCTCCTCGACGCCCTTTAGCGGGAGGGGGGAGACCCAGTACTTC,CASSSTPFSGRGETQYF
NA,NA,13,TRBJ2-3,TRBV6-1,TGTGCCAGCAGAATACTTAGCACAGATACGCAGTATTTT,CASRILSTDTQYF
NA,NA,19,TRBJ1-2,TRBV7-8,TGTGCCAGCAGCTTATATCCCTCAGGGAGTCAAGGCCTTAACTATGGCTACACCTTC,CASSLYPSGSQGLNYGYTF